This T cell receptor (beta chain) was profiled in a study of cytomegalovirus exposure and HLA in healthy donors. Overall study findings and caveats: What TCR beta sequences reportedly achieved was accurate prediction of HLA-A and HLA-B alleles in most subjects.

This CDR3 spans 14 amino acids. Germline V CDR1 and CDR2: MNHNS, SASEGT. V shed 2 bases and J 6 bases; nucleotides not matched to a gene: 5. About this clone itself: Its antigen is currently unknown.

The PCR ran on 60 Vbeta and 13 Jbeta primers. Profiled with immunoSEQ multiplex PCR; TCRdb holds only in-frame clones, not every one. The sample has about 270,000 clones, 72% seen once. This rearrangement joins TRBV6-1 to TRBJ2-3; 7 positions match TRBD2. This TCR came from a female donor in good health and CMV-seronegative. The sample was PBMCs. The CDR3 DNA reads TGTGCCAGCAGTGAACCCGGGCGGGAGGATACGCAGTATTTT. This gives the protein CASSEPGREDTQYF.